The 22 T cell receptor beta chains given below trace back to one sample, sequenced in a study of blood T cell repertoires in COVID-19. The method was immunoSEQ multiplex PCR; TCRdb's version includes in-frame clones alone and lacks a portion of them. The sample includes around 53,000 clones, about 77% of them seen just once. Input material: peripheral blood. These receptors all stem from a man aged 70-80 years with active or convalescent COVID-19.

The gene calls are TRBV7-2 and TRBJ1-1, with D perhaps matching TRBD1 (6 bases). In germline, CDR1 is SGHTA, CDR2 FQGNSA. CDR3 size: 15 residues. Trimming left V 1 base short and J 4 bases short, with 13 bases between. CDR3: CASSLVWGLGTEAFF. DNA of the CDR3: TGTGCCAGCAGCTTAGTCTGGGGGCTGGGCACTGAAGCTTTCTTT.

The chain is built from TRBV12-5 and TRBJ2-2; no clear D. Germline assignment: CDR1 LGHNT and CDR2 FRNRAP. The CDR3 totals 14 residues. Trimming took 8 bases from V and 0 from J, leaving 10 bases between them. The CDR3 DNA reads TGTGCTAGTAGGAGATTTTCGAACACCGGGGAGCTGTTTTTT. This gives the protein CASRRFSNTGELFF.

The chain uses TRBV11-1 and TRBJ2-2, with 8 bases aligning to TRBD1. This CDR3 contains 14 residues. Germline trimming cut 5 bases from V and 5 bases from J; bases unmatched to any gene: 4. The germline V gene has CDR1 SGHAT and CDR2 FQDESV (reference sequence). CDR3 sequence (DNA): TGTGCCAGCAGCAGCAGGGGGCTTACCGGGGAGCTGTTTTTT. Amino acids: CASSSRGLTGELFF.

The V and J genes are TRBV5-4 and TRBJ2-1, with 10 bases that match TRBD2. Trimming took 1 base from V and 5 from J; bases not matched to a gene: 3. The CDR3 totals 15 residues. From germline, CDR1 is SGHNT and CDR2 YYREEE (reference sequence). CDR3 sequence reads: CASSLLAGENNEQFF. CDR3 nucleotides: TGTGCCAGCAGCTTGCTAGCGGGGGAAAACAATGAGCAGTTCTTC.

The CDR3 nucleotides read TGTGCCAGCAGTTTTCTTCCAGGGTTGAATGAAAAACTGTTTTTT. It is translated as CASSFLPGLNEKLFF. This sequence joins TRBV27 and TRBJ1-4, with D maybe TRBD1 (5 bases). V lost 3 bases to trimming and J lost 5 bases, with 13 bases between them. The CDR3 is 15 residues long. Germline CDR1 MNHEY, CDR2 SMNVEV (reference sequence).

J is TRBJ2-7 and V is TRBV4-3; no clear D. Trimming cost V 0 bases and J 1 base, with 10 bases left between them. This CDR3 region has 15 residues. Germline V gene data show CDR1 as LGHNA and CDR2 as YSLEER. As DNA, the CDR3 is TGCGCCAGCAGCCAAGATGCGCACAGATCCTACGAGCAGTACTTC. Protein product: CASSQDAHRSYEQYF.

This clone showed up many times. The V and J genes are TRBV1 and TRBJ2-5; the table's TRBD2 call for D was not verified on the DNA. TRBV1 is described as a pseudogene. The CDR3 length is 18 residues. The DNA for the CDR3 is TGCACCAGCAGCCAAGCGCCCCCCCTAGCGGGGGTAGGGGAGACCCAGTACTTC. It is translated as CTSSQAPPLAGVGETQYF.

The genes are TRBV5-1 and TRBJ1-3; D remains unclear. The CDR3 contains 12 residues. Germline V gene sequence: CDR1 SGHRS, CDR2 YFSETQ. Trimming removed 5 bases from V and 3 bases from J, with 6 bases in between. CDR3 in DNA: TGCGCCAGCAGTCCGGGTGGAAACACCATATATTTT. This gives the protein CASSPGGNTIYF.

The V gene is TRBV6-5, the J gene TRBJ2-7; TRBD2 might be the D (6 bases). In germline, CDR1 is MNHEY, CDR2 SVGAGI. The length of the CDR3 is 13 residues. Between the trimmed V and J ends, which lost 8 bases and 1 base, there was a span of 12 bases. The CDR3 sequence: CASGYRGSYEQYF. In nucleotides, the CDR3 is TGTGCCAGCGGATACCGGGGGTCCTACGAGCAGTACTTC.

The chain couples TRBV6-6 to TRBJ2-1; 11 bases match TRBD2. This CDR3 has 15 residues. After removal of 4 bases from V and 5 bases from J, the junction contained 4 bases not matched to a gene. The germline CDR1 and CDR2 sequences are MNHNY and SVGAGI (reference sequence). CDR3 loop: CASSFQTSGDNEQFF. CDR3 in DNA: TGTGCCAGCAGTTTTCAGACTAGCGGGGACAATGAGCAGTTCTTC.

The chain combines TRBV4-2 with TRBJ2-3; TRBD2 matches at 13 bases. V shed 0 bases, J shed 8 bases, and the junction held 8 bases outside the gene matches. Germline V CDR1 and CDR2: LGHNA, YNFKEQ. The CDR3 loop spans 17 amino acids. CDR3 in DNA: TGTGCCAGCAGCCAAGATCCCACTAGCGGGAGGGTTGGTACGCAGTATTTT. Its protein product is CASSQDPTSGRVGTQYF.

This clone came up once. The chain links TRBV15 to TRBJ2-5; a possible D gene is TRBD1 (5 bases). Germline lookup yields CDR1 LNHNV and CDR2 YYDKDF (reference sequence). V lost 5 bases and J lost 1, with 14 bases in between. The CDR3 spans 15 residues. This chain's CDR3 is CATSARSTGQETQYF. The CDR3 DNA sequence: TGTGCCACCAGCGCCCGTTCCACAGGCCAAGAGACCCAGTACTTC. Together with reference TRBV15 and TRBJ2-5, the CDR3 gives the full variable domain: DAMVIQNPRYQVTQFGKPVTLSCSQTLNHNVMYWYQQKSSQAPKLLFHYYDKDFNNEADTPDNFQSRRPNTSFCFLDIRSPGLGDTAMYLCATSARSTGQETQYFGPGTRLLVL.

This rearrangement joins TRBV5-4 to TRBJ2-3, with TRBD2 identical over 8 bases. The germline V gene encodes CDR1 SGHNT and CDR2 YYREEE (reference sequence). Trimming cost V 6 bases and J 0 bases; bases outside gene matches: 6. There are 15 residues in the CDR3. The CDR3 coding sequence is TGTGCCAGCACTTCCGCTAGCGGGAGCACAGATACGCAGTATTTT. It yields the protein CASTSASGSTDTQYF.

This clone was observed a handful of times. V gene TRBV30 combines with J gene TRBJ1-2; D is undetermined. This CDR3 is built from 12 residues. Germline V gene sequence: CDR1 GTSNPN, CDR2 SVGIG (reference sequence). V dropped 0 bases and J dropped 6 bases, with 8 bases sitting between them. CDR3 amino acids: CAWSVTRNGYTF. The CDR3, as DNA: TGTGCCTGGAGTGTAACCAGAAATGGCTACACCTTC.

Within the sample, this clone is medium-sized (0.01 to 0.1%). This rearrangement joins TRBV4-3 to TRBJ2-3; 14 positions agree with TRBD2. Germline V gives CDR1 LGHNA, CDR2 YSLEER. The CDR3 loop spans 16 amino acids. The ends lost 3 bases at V and 9 bases at J; junction bases unmatched: 8. CDR3 in DNA: TGCGCCAGCAGCCAGGATCGGACTAGCGGGAGGCCAACGCAGTATTTT. As protein: CASSQDRTSGRPTQYF.

The chain is built from TRBV5-1 and TRBJ1-6; perhaps TRBD1 as D (6 bases). V dropped 4 bases and J dropped 9 bases, with 17 bases sitting between them. Germline CDR1 SGHRS, CDR2 YFSETQ. The CDR3 runs 15 residues. CDR3 sequence: CASSPRTEQSSPLHF. Written as DNA, the CDR3 is TGCGCCAGCAGCCCAAGGACAGAACAGAGTTCACCCCTCCACTTT.

The V gene is TRBV6-2 or TRBV6-3, the J gene TRBJ2-4, with TRBD1 matching over 7 bases. Trimming took 2 bases from V and 3 from J; bases not matched to a gene: 7. The CDR3 loop spans 16 amino acids. Germline V lookup: CDR1 MNHEY, CDR2 SVGEGT. The CDR3 sequence: CASSYPDNRGKNIQYF. The CDR3 coding sequence is TGTGCCAGCAGTTACCCGGACAACAGGGGCAAAAACATTCAGTACTTC.

The rearrangement uses TRBV30 and TRBJ1-1; D not certain. The CDR3 has 13 amino acids. Per germline, CDR1 GTSNPN and CDR2 SVGIG (reference sequence). V was clipped by 0 bases and J by 3 bases, with 8 bases between them. The CDR3 loop reads CAWSVRVDTEAFF. CDR3 in DNA: TGTGCCTGGAGTGTACGAGTAGACACTGAAGCTTTCTTT.

The chain employs TRBV29-1 and TRBJ2-3, with TRBD2 matching 8 bases. The J segment lost 1 base and the V segment lost 6 bases, leaving 6 bases of the junction unmatched. The germline CDR1 and CDR2 sequences are SQVTM and ANQGSEA. This CDR3 contains 14 residues. CDR3 protein: CSVLSGVGTDTQYF. CDR3 nucleotide sequence: TGCAGCGTGCTTAGCGGGGTCGGCACAGATACGCAGTATTTT.

This chain connects TRBV2 to TRBJ1-5, with TRBD1 as a possible D gene (5 bases). The CDR3 totals 14 residues. Germline CDR1 is SNHLY and CDR2 is FYNNEI. V was trimmed by 2 bases and J by 5 bases, leaving 10 bases between them. CDR3: CASSESQGHQPQHF. The CDR3 region has the DNA TGTGCCAGCAGTGAAAGTCAGGGTCATCAGCCCCAGCATTTT. Looking up the rest from reference TRBV2 and TRBJ1-5 gives the full variable domain: EPEVTQTPSHQVTQMGQEVILRCVPISNHLYFYWYRQILGQKVEFLVSFYNNEISEKSEIFDDQFSVERPDGSNFTLKIRSTKLEDSAMYFCASSESQGHQPQHFGDGTRLSIL.

This sequence joins TRBV7-8 and TRBJ2-5; TRBD1 matches 7 bases. Germline CDR1 SGHVS, CDR2 FQNEAQ. The CDR3 contains 16 residues. V lost 7 bases to trimming and J lost 5 bases; unmatched junction nucleotides: 16. The CDR3 region has the DNA TGTGCCAGCACCCGCGTGGGGACAGTCAATGGCGAGACCCAGTACTTC. It translates to CASTRVGTVNGETQYF.

This chain joins TRBV30 and TRBJ1-4; 7 nucleotides match TRBD1. This CDR3 has 15 residues. Germline CDR1 and CDR2: GTSNPN and SVGIG (reference sequence). V lost 2 bases and J lost 4; bases outside the gene matches: 7. The CDR3 loop is CAWSTPGQFNEKLFF. The DNA of the CDR3 is TGTGCCTGGAGTACACCGGGACAGTTTAATGAAAAACTGTTTTTT.